The clone carrying this T cell receptor (beta chain) was seen once. The data stem from a study of OX40 agonist ivuxolimab in advanced cancers. The method was immunoSEQ multiplex PCR; TCRdb's version includes in-frame clones alone and lacks a portion of them. The repertoire has about 45,000 clones, approximately 88% of them found once; the top ten carry roughly 16%. This receptor was obtained from an adult with an advanced solid tumor such as melanoma, head and neck, liver or kidney cancer. The starting material was CD4+ or CD8+ T cells sorted from blood, obtained in a trial of the OX40 agonist ivuxolimab.

In nucleotides, the CDR3 is TGTGCCAGCAGTGAAGAAGGCGGAGCCTACGAGCAGTACTTC. Translating it yields CASSEEGGAYEQYF. The chain uses TRBV6-1 and TRBJ2-7; D unclear. Germline V gene sequence: CDR1 MNHNS, CDR2 SASEGT. Trimming pared 1 base from V and 2 bases from J, leaving 9 bases between. The CDR3 spans 14 residues.